Listed here are 19 T cell receptor beta chains from one sample, sequenced in a study of blood T cell repertoires in COVID-19. Using immunoSEQ multiplex PCR, the repertoire was profiled, and TCRdb retains in-frame clones only, with some absent. This sample has 35,000 to 40,000 clones, with roughly 86% found just once. The source material was peripheral blood. The receptors shown here come from a human donor in a cohort sampled during active COVID-19.

Turning to this clone: The junction does not match germline at one end; this may be a read error. This chain uses TRBV29-1 with TRBJ2-5; 7 nucleotides align to TRBD1. Per the germline V gene, CDR1 is SQVTM and CDR2 is ANQGSEA. The CDR3 is 12 amino acids. The CDR3 coding sequence is TGCAGCGTTGAAAGGGGGCAAGGGACCCAGTACTTC. Protein sequence: CSVERGQGTQYF.

The chain employs TRBV6-5 and TRBJ1-1, with no clear D. Germline loops: CDR1 MNHEY, CDR2 SVGAGI. The CDR3 spans 13 residues. V was pared by 11 bases and J by 3 bases, with 16 bases between. The CDR3 is CAGQWEADTEAFF. The CDR3 DNA reads TGTGCCGGCCAATGGGAAGCGGACACTGAAGCTTTCTTT.

The CDR3 is CASSETSGLGIVGELFF. For the CDR3, the DNA is TGTGCCAGCAGCGAAACTAGCGGACTAGGGATCGTCGGGGAGCTGTTTTTT. The chain couples TRBV13 to TRBJ2-2; 8 bases are a match to TRBD2. V gave up 5 bases and J gave up 7 bases; unmatched junction bases: 15. The CDR3 totals 17 residues. CDR1 PRHDT and CDR2 FYEKMQ come from the germline V gene (reference sequence).

The V gene is TRBV30, the J gene TRBJ1-4, with 7 bases matching TRBD1. Germline V gene sequence: CDR1 GTSNPN, CDR2 SVGIG (reference sequence). The CDR3 is 15 residues long. With 3 bases clipped from V and 10 bases from J, the junction kept 14 bases outside the gene matches. In DNA, the CDR3 is TGTGCCTGGAGGACGAGACAGGGAGGCACTGCAAAACTGTTTTTT. Translation gives CAWRTRQGGTAKLFF.

This clone is labeled as medium-sized. V gene TRBV28 combines with J gene TRBJ1-5, with a possible D match to TRBD1 (5 bases). V was trimmed by 2 bases and J by 4 bases, leaving 12 bases between them. Germline CDR1 reads MDHEN; CDR2 reads SYDVKM. The CDR3 loop spans 15 amino acids. CDR3 protein: CASSLLGRQNQPQHF. Here the CDR3 DNA reads TGTGCCAGCAGTTTACTAGGTCGACAGAATCAGCCCCAGCATTTT.

The rearrangement uses TRBV30 and TRBJ2-1; D gene ambiguous. The CDR3 spans 11 residues. The ends were cut back, 0 bases at V and 6 bases at J, with 3 bases in the middle. CDR1 is GTSNPN, CDR2 SVGIG, per germline (reference sequence). The chain's CDR3 is CAWSVLNEQFF. In nucleotides, the CDR3 is TGTGCCTGGAGTGTACTCAATGAGCAGTTCTTC. Full variable domain (rest looked up from reference TRBV30 and TRBJ2-1): SQTIHQWPATLVQPVGSPLSLECTVEGTSNPNLYWYRQAAGRGLQLLFYSVGIGQISSEVPQNLSASRPQDRQFILSSKKLLLSDSGFYLCAWSVLNEQFFGPGTRLTVL.

The genes are TRBV10-1 and TRBJ1-3; D call uncertain. The ends were cut back, 4 bases at V and 4 bases at J, with 8 bases in the middle. The V gene's germline CDR1 is WNHNN and CDR2 SYGVQD (reference sequence). The CDR3 extends over 13 amino acids. This chain's CDR3 is CASSVGRGNTIYF. The CDR3, as DNA: TGCGCCAGCAGTGTTGGTCGGGGAAACACCATATATTTT.

The chain employs TRBV5-4 and TRBJ2-3; weak D call: TRBD1 (5 bases). This CDR3 is 13 amino acids long. Trimming removed 4 bases at V and 6 bases at J, with 12 bases between. Germline CDR1 is SGHNT and CDR2 is YYREEE (reference sequence). CDR3 protein: CASSPGIGDTQYF. DNA for the CDR3: TGTGCCAGCAGCCCAGGGATAGGTGATACGCAGTATTTT.

The rearrangement links TRBV6-1 to TRBJ1-1; TRBD1 agrees at 10 bases. Trimming cost V 0 bases and J 5 bases; bases outside gene matches: 6. The germline CDR1 and CDR2 sequences are MNHNS and SASEGT. The CDR3 spans 16 residues. The CDR3 DNA follows: TGTGCCAGCAGTGAAGCTTCCCCGGGACAGGGGACTGAAGCTTTCTTT. Residues: CASSEASPGQGTEAFF.

The chain recombines TRBV7-2 with TRBJ2-2; TRBD2 matches at 10 bases. The CDR3 length is 16 residues. CDR1 is SGHTA, CDR2 FQGNSA, per germline. V lost 5 bases and J lost 5; bases outside the gene matches: 8. CDR3 amino acids: CASSPPSGRRTGELFF. Here the CDR3 DNA reads TGTGCCAGCAGCCCCCCTAGCGGGAGACGAACCGGGGAGCTGTTTTTT.

The chain combines TRBV7-8 with TRBJ2-3; TRBD2 matches 10 bases. Germline assignment: CDR1 SGHVS and CDR2 FQNEAQ. After removal of 5 bases from V and 0 bases from J, the junction contained 11 bases not matched to a gene. There are 18 residues in the CDR3. This chain's CDR3 is CASSPRLAGATSTDTQYF. The CDR3 DNA reads as TGTGCCAGCAGCCCGCGACTAGCGGGCGCCACTAGCACAGATACGCAGTATTTT.

The chain employs TRBV24-1 and TRBJ2-3; 10 bases match TRBD2. The CDR3 contains 16 residues. Germline CDR1 KGHDR, CDR2 SFDVKD. Trimming removed 3 bases from V and 2 bases from J; junction bases left unmatched: 4. In DNA, the CDR3 is TGTGCCACCAGTGATCGACTAGCGGGTTACACAGATACGCAGTATTTT. This sequence encodes CATSDRLAGYTDTQYF.

The chain uses TRBV9 and TRBJ2-2; TRBD2 matches 12 bases. The CDR3 totals 16 residues. The germline V gene encodes CDR1 SGDLS and CDR2 YYNGEE. The ends lost 3 bases at V and 4 bases at J; junction bases unmatched: 4. The chain's CDR3 is CASSGLAGALTGELFF. The DNA of the CDR3 is TGTGCCAGCAGCGGACTAGCGGGGGCACTCACCGGGGAGCTGTTTTTT.

The CDR3 protein is CASSIARGGTGELFF. The CDR3 region has the DNA TGTGCCAGTAGTATTGCCCGGGGGGGGACCGGGGAGCTGTTTTTT. The rearrangement links TRBV19 to TRBJ2-2; the match to TRBD2 covers 8 bases. Germline CDR1 LNHDA, CDR2 SQIVND (reference sequence). The CDR3 covers 15 residues. V shed 3 bases, J shed 5 bases, and the junction held 5 bases outside the gene matches. Based on the CDR3 plus reference TRBV19 and TRBJ2-2, the full variable domain is DGGITQSPKYLFRKEGQNVTLSCEQNLNHDAMYWYRQDPGQGLRLIYYSQIVNDFQKGDIAEGYSVSREKKESFPLTVTSAQKNPTAFYLCASSIARGGTGELFFGEGSRLTVL.

As DNA, the CDR3 is TGTGCCAGCAGCCCAGGGTATAGCAATCAGCCCCAGCATTTT. Its translation is CASSPGYSNQPQHF. The genes are TRBV7-2 and TRBJ1-5; tentative D call: TRBD1 (5 bases). Germline CDR1 SGHTA, CDR2 FQGNSA. The CDR3 sequence is 14 residues long. With 5 bases removed from V and 0 bases from J, the gap between germline ends came to 8 bases.

The chain is built from TRBV7-2 and TRBJ2-7; 8 bases are a match to TRBD2. CDR1 SGHTA and CDR2 FQGNSA come from the germline V gene. This CDR3 contains 15 residues. The ends lost 1 base at V and 7 bases at J; junction bases unmatched: 9. The CDR3 loop reads CASSLDTGGLREQYF. The CDR3 nucleotides are TGTGCCAGCAGCTTAGATACGGGGGGGCTGCGTGAGCAGTACTTC.

The rearrangement links TRBV20-1 to TRBJ2-3; D gene ambiguous. V lost 6 bases and J 6 bases, leaving 10 bases between the germline ends. This CDR3 has 11 amino acids. The germline CDR1 and CDR2 sequences are DFQATT and SNEGSKA (reference sequence). The CDR3 nucleotides read TGCAGTGCGACCCACGGGGATACGCAGTATTTT. Its protein product is CSATHGDTQYF.

The rearrangement uses TRBV7-2 and TRBJ1-3, with D possibly TRBD1 on 5 matching bases. Germline V lookup: CDR1 SGHTA, CDR2 FQGNSA. V dropped 1 base and J dropped 0 bases, with 7 bases sitting between them. The CDR3 has 15 amino acids. DNA of the CDR3: TGTGCCAGCAGCTTAGGACAGAGCTCTGGAAACACCATATATTTT. It translates to CASSLGQSSGNTIYF.

The V call is TRBV27, the J call TRBJ2-5; TRBD2 matches 8 bases. The CDR3 sequence is 14 residues long. Germline V gene sequence: CDR1 MNHEY, CDR2 SMNVEV (reference sequence). Trimming at V came to 6 bases and at J to 2 bases, leaving 5 bases not matched to a gene. Here the CDR3 reads CASRDLAGQETQYF. The CDR3 nucleotides read TGTGCCAGCAGGGATTTAGCGGGGCAAGAGACCCAGTACTTC.